This T cell receptor (beta chain) stems from a study of CD8+CD57+ T cells in acquired aplastic anemia. For the study at large: Sorting CD4+ and CD8+ cells gave DNA averaging roughly 3.5 ug.

CDR3 length: 14 residues. Germline V gene data show CDR1 as SNHLY and CDR2 as FYNNEI. J lost 9 bases, V lost 3 bases, and 5 bases had no gene match. The template for TCR beta VDJ and CDR3 sequence profiling was genomic DNA. TCRdb recomputed calls from the reads with MiXCR, one row per CDR3 protein. The sample holds more than 150,000 distinct CDR3 sequences; under 70% are singletons and the top ten take about 45%. The sequenced sample was sorted CD4+, CD8+, or CD8+CD57+ T cells (not recorded which) from PBMCs. The receptor was isolated from a human donor with severe aplastic anemia or a healthy control (not recorded which). This chain uses TRBV2 with TRBJ2-1; TRBD2 agrees at 10 bases. The CDR3 DNA is TGTGCCAGCAGTGAGAGCGGGGGGGCAGCTGAGCAGTTCTTC. Its translation is CASSESGGAAEQFF.